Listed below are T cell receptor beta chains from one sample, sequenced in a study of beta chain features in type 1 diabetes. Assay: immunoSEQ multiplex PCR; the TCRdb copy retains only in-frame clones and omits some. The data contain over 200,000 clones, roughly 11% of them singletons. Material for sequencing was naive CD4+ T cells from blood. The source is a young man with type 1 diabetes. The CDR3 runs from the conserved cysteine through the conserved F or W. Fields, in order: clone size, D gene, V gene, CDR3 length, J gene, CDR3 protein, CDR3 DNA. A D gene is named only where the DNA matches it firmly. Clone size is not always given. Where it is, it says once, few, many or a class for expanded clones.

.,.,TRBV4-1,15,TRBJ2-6,CASSQGGAGANVLTF,TGCGCCAGCAGCCAAGGGGGCGCTGGGGCCAACGTCCTGACTTTC
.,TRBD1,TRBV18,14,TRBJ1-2,CASSPETGENGYTF,TGTGCCAGCTCACCGGAGACAGGGGAAAATGGCTACACCTTC
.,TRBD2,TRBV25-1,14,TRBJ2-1,CASSDRLAGDGQFF,TGTGCCAGCAGTGACCGACTAGCGGGGGACGGGCAGTTCTTC
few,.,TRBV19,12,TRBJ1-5,CASRPPEQPQHF,TGTGCCAGTAGACCTCCGGAGCAGCCCCAGCATTTT
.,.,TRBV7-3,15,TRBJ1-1,CASSLTGGMNTEAFF,TGTGCCAGCAGCCTGACGGGGGGTATGAACACTGAAGCTTTCTTT
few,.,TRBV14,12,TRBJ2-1,CATGGSYNEQFF,TGTGCCACCGGGGGAAGCTACAATGAGCAGTTCTTC
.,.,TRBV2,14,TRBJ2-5,CASSEDLGAETQYF,TGTGCCAGCAGTGAAGACTTAGGGGCTGAGACCCAGTACTTC
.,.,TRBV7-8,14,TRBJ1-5,CASSLGQGLQPQHF,TGTGCCAGCAGCTTGGGTCAGGGTCTTCAGCCCCAGCATTTT
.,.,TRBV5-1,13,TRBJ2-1,CASSLLQNNEQFF,TGCGCCAGCAGCTTGCTACAGAACAATGAGCAGTTCTTC
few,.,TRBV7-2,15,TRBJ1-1,CASSLVETAGVKAFF,TGTGCCAGCAGCTTAGTTGAGACAGCGGGAGTCAAAGCTTTCTTT
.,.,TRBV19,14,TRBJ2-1,CASSSLAPFNEQFF,TGTGCCAGTAGTAGCCTAGCGCCATTCAATGAGCAGTTCTTC
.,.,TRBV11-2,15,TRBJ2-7,CASSLRGGAAYEQYF,TGTGCCAGCAGCTTGAGGGGGGGGGCAGCCTACGAGCAGTACTTC
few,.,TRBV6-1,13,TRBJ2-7,CASSVTFYYEQYF,TGTGCCAGCAGTGTAACTTTCTACTACGAGCAGTACTTC
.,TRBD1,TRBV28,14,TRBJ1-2,CASVPPGGFYGYTF,TGTGCCAGCGTACCCCCAGGGGGCTTCTATGGCTACACCTTC
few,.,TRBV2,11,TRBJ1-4,CASSAGEKLFF,TGTGCCAGCAGTGCGGGGGAAAAACTGTTTTTT
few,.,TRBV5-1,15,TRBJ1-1,CASSRVTGMGAEAFF,TGCGCCAGCAGTCGAGTGACGGGGATGGGAGCTGAAGCTTTCTTT
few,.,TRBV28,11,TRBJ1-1,CASRGDTEAFF,TGTGCCAGCAGGGGAGACACTGAAGCTTTCTTT
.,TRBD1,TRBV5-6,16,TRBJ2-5,CASSWLGQGASETQYF,TGTGCCAGCAGCTGGTTGGGACAGGGGGCATCAGAGACCCAGTACTTC
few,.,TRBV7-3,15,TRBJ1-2,CASSSGGPTNYGYTF,TGTGCCAGCAGTTCCGGAGGGCCAACTAACTATGGCTACACCTTC
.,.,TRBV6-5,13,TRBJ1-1,CASSGPGDALPFF,TGTGCCAGCAGCGGTCCGGGGGACGCTCTTCCTTTCTTT
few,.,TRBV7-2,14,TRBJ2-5,CASSFGGAVETQYF,TGTGCCAGCAGCTTTGGGGGGGCGGTGGAGACCCAGTACTTC
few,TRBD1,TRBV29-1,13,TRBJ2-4,CSVGWDSKNIQYF,TGCAGCGTTGGGTGGGACAGCAAAAACATTCAGTACTTC
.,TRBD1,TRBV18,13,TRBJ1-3,CASSATGVNTIYF,TGTGCCAGCTCAGCGACAGGGGTGAACACCATATATTTT
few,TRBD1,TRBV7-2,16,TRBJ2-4,CASSLDRGHSKNIQYF,TGTGCCAGCAGCTTAGACAGGGGTCATTCCAAAAACATTCAGTACTTC
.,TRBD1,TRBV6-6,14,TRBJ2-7,CASSSGTDSYEQYF,TGTGCCAGCAGCTCCGGGACAGACTCCTACGAGCAGTACTTC
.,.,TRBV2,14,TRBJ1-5,CASSEGGGRQPQHF,TGTGCCAGCAGTGAGGGGGGGGGAAGGCAGCCCCAGCATTTT
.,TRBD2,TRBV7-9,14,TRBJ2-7,CASSFGGGSYEQYF,TGTGCCAGCAGCTTCGGGGGGGGATCCTACGAGCAGTACTTC
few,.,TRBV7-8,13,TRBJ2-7,CASSIGEPYEQYF,TGTGCCAGCAGTATCGGGGAGCCCTACGAGCAGTACTTC
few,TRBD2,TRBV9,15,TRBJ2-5,CASSVGSGGPEAQYF,TGTGCCAGCAGCGTAGGGAGCGGGGGCCCGGAGGCCCAGTACTTC
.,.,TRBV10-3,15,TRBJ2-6,CAISWLSAGANVLTF,TGTGCCATCAGCTGGCTTTCTGCTGGGGCCAACGTCCTGACTTTC
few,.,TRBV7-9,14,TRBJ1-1,CASSFGGQGTEAFF,TGTGCCAGCAGCTTTGGGGGCCAGGGGACTGAAGCTTTCTTT
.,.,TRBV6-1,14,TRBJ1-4,CASSPGETNEKLFF,TGTGCCAGCTCCCCGGGAGAAACTAATGAAAAACTGTTTTTT
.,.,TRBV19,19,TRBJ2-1,CASRRSTGTSTSSYNEQFF,TGTGCCAGTAGGCGTTCGACCGGGACATCTACCAGCTCCTACAATGAGCAGTTCTTC